This entry concerns a single TCR beta chain. These data are taken from a study of beta chain features in type 1 diabetes. The whole isolated RNA underwent reverse transcription, so sequencing captured expressed TCRB transcripts. Sequencing was performed with immunoSEQ multiplex PCR; in TCRdb, only in-frame clones are kept and a portion is missing. The repertoire holds about 44,000 clones, with roughly half as singletons. V was shortened by 3 bases and J by 0 bases, with 8 bases between the two germline ends. The germline CDR1 and CDR2 sequences are MDHEN and SYDVKM. CDR3 length equals 14 residues. This TCR was sampled from a woman aged 18-35 years in good health. The sample consisted of Tregs from blood. The rearrangement links TRBV28 to TRBJ1-1; no definite D call. CDR3 in DNA: TGTGCCAGCAGTTTCTCCAACATGAACACTGAAGCTTTCTTT. Translating gives CASSFSNMNTEAFF.